Given below is one TCR beta chain in context. Its antigen is still unknown. The sample comes from a study of CD8 T cells in ankylosing spondylitis. Study-wide points: Significant enrichment of disease-linked clones was reportedly seen in matched ankylosing spondylitis synovial fluid. Researchers report that disease-linked clones proved CD8+ and relatively rare in peripheral blood. Characteristic, it appeared, of ankylosing spondylitis blood was a TCR beta motif of about eight highly homologous variants. Reports of some motif variants in reactive arthritis synovial fluid and blood predate this one.

MiXCR, applied by TCRdb to the 5' RACE reads, yields one record per CDR3 protein. Of some 33,000 distinct CDR3 sequences in the sample, 14% were seen once. After removal of 5 bases from V and 4 bases from J, the junction contained 6 bases not matched to a gene. Germline CDR1 is MNHEY and CDR2 is SVGAGI. The CDR3 extends over 15 amino acids. This TCR was sampled from a male donor with ankylosing spondylitis or in good health (not recorded which). The sample was blood. The chain uses TRBV6-5 and TRBJ2-3, with TRBD2 matching over 10 bases. The CDR3 loop reads CASSRTGTSADTQYF. The CDR3 DNA sequence: TGTGCCAGCAGTCGAACCGGGACTAGCGCAGATACGCAGTATTTT.